The 21 T cell receptor beta chains reported below all come from one sample, sequenced in a study of T-cell reconstitution after alpha-beta-depleted transplantation in children. Molecular barcoding with unique molecular identifiers was used for the TCRbeta library. TCRdb re-called the PCR reads with MiXCR, one entry per CDR3 protein. This table has about 500,000 distinct CDR3 sequences, approximately 32% appearing once. Sequenced material: PBMCs from the stem cell graft donor, taken from the stem cell graft. Source of these receptors: a human donor who donated a stem cell graft to a child with aplastic anemia.

The chain combines TRBV12-3 or TRBV12-4 with TRBJ2-1; 10 bases match TRBD1. The junction had 3 bases not matched to a gene; V was cut back by 8 bases and J by 5 bases. The CDR3 consists of 13 residues. The CDR3 region is CASLGTGDNEQFF. CDR3 sequence (DNA): TGTGCCAGCCTCGGGACAGGGGACAATGAGCAGTTCTTC.

Here the CDR3 reads CASSAVLAGTQPQHF. CDR3 nucleotide sequence: TGTGCCAGCAGTGCGGTACTGGCGGGTACTCAGCCCCAGCATTTT. The V call is TRBV6-1, the J call TRBJ1-5, with D unclear. V was pared by 4 bases and J by 6 bases, with 16 bases between. The CDR3 extends over 15 amino acids. Germline V gene lookup returns CDR1 MNHNS and CDR2 SASEGT.

This clonotype was observed many times. The chain links TRBV7-8 to TRBJ2-7; 7 bases align to TRBD1. Germline V CDR1 and CDR2: SGHVS, FQNEAQ. The CDR3 length is 12 residues. The CDR3, as DNA: TGTGCCAGCAGCTCGTACAGGGGTATGACCGCCGTC. It codes for CASSSYRGMTAV.

A few counts support this clonotype. The chain has TRBV18 and TRBJ2-3; no clear D gene. The CDR3 is 15 residues long. Germline values: CDR1 KGHSH, CDR2 LQKENI. Trimming cost V 4 bases and J 2 bases, with 13 bases left between them. This CDR3 is CASSRMGYNTDTQYF. The CDR3 nucleotides read TGTGCCAGCTCACGCATGGGCTACAACACAGATACGCAGTATTTT.

The rearrangement joins TRBV27 to TRBJ1-2; D is possibly TRBD1 (6 bases). The CDR3 totals 17 residues. Looked up from germline, CDR1 is MNHEY and CDR2 is SMNVEV (reference sequence). Trimming took 4 bases from V and 4 from J, leaving 22 bases between them. The CDR3 is CASSSGTITGGLYGYTF. DNA of the CDR3: TGTGCCAGCAGTTCGGGGACTATAACGGGGGGGCTCTATGGCTACACCTTC.

J is TRBJ2-5 and V is TRBV3-1, with D possibly being TRBD2 (6 bases). Deletions cut 0 bases from V and 4 bases from J, with 6 bases between. The length of the CDR3 is 13 residues. Germline lookup yields CDR1 LGHDT and CDR2 YNNKEL (reference sequence). The CDR3 loop is CASSQEEGETQYF. DNA for the CDR3: TGTGCCAGCAGCCAAGAGGAGGGAGAGACCCAGTACTTC.

The chain recombines TRBV21-1 with TRBJ1-1. TRBV21-1 represents a pseudogene. The CDR3 spans 12 residues. The CDR3 DNA is TGTGCCAGCTGCCGTTCTGAAACTGAAGCTTTCTTT. Amino acid sequence: CASCRSETEAFF.

The rearrangement links TRBV15 to TRBJ2-2, with D possibly being TRBD1 (5 bases). The CDR3 sequence is 13 residues long. CDR1 and CDR2 from the germline V gene are LNHNV and YYDKDF (reference sequence). Trimming pared 2 bases from V and 5 bases from J, leaving 6 bases between. CDR3 in amino acids: CATSRKGTGELFF. The CDR3 DNA follows: TGTGCCACCAGCAGAAAGGGGACCGGGGAGCTGTTTTTT. The full variable domain, in which reference TRBV15 and TRBJ2-2 provide the parts outside the CDR3, is DAMVIQNPRYQVTQFGKPVTLSCSQTLNHNVMYWYQQKSSQAPKLLFHYYDKDFNNEADTPDNFQSRRPNTSFCFLDIRSPGLGDTAMYLCATSRKGTGELFFGEGSRLTVL.

The chain is built from TRBV24-1 and TRBJ2-2; D ambiguous. The CDR3 runs to 15 residues. V shed 0 bases and J shed 3 bases, with 7 bases lying between them. In germline, CDR1 is KGHDR, CDR2 SFDVKD. CDR3 DNA sequence: TGTGCCACCAGTGATTTGGGTTCCTACACCGGGGAGCTGTTTTTT. Residues: CATSDLGSYTGELFF.

The rearrangement joins TRBV29-1 to TRBJ2-1; possibly TRBD1 or TRBD2 for D (5 bases each). The CDR3 totals 19 residues. V was cut by 1 base and J by 0 bases, with 22 bases left in between. Germline loops: CDR1 SQVTM, CDR2 ANQGSEA. The chain's CDR3 is CSVEVDPIGDGYSYNEQFF. CDR3 sequence (DNA): TGCAGCGTTGAAGTTGACCCGATCGGGGACGGCTACTCCTACAATGAGCAGTTCTTC.

The rearrangement uses TRBV12-3 or TRBV12-4 and TRBJ1-5; the D is unclear. CDR3 size: 13 residues. V dropped 6 bases and J dropped 7 bases, with 13 bases sitting between them. The CDR3 DNA reads TGTGCCAGCAGGACTGAGCCGGGGCAGCCCCAGCATTTT. It specifies CASRTEPGQPQHF.

The genes are TRBV20-1 and TRBJ2-3; D not certain. This CDR3 is built from 13 residues. Per germline, CDR1 DFQATT and CDR2 SNEGSKA (reference sequence). V was cut by 3 bases and J by 0 bases, with 7 bases left in between. The CDR3: CSASSSSTDTQYF. CDR3 coding DNA: TGCAGTGCTAGCAGTAGTAGCACAGATACGCAGTATTTT.

V gene TRBV20-1 combines with J gene TRBJ1-1; possibly TRBD1 for D (5 bases). This CDR3 is 15 amino acids long. Trimming took 0 bases from V and 1 from J, leaving 12 bases between them. Germline CDR1 and CDR2: DFQATT and SNEGSKA (reference sequence). CDR3 in amino acids: CSARDEDKPNTEAFF. For the CDR3, the DNA is TGCAGTGCTAGAGACGAGGACAAACCGAACACTGAAGCTTTCTTT.

The V call is TRBV7-9, the J call TRBJ1-4; the D is unclear. The CDR3 extends over 11 amino acids. The V end lost 8 bases, the J end lost 8 bases, and 9 bases lay between the germline ends. CDR1 and CDR2 (germline): SEHNR, FQNEAQ (reference sequence). The CDR3, as DNA: TGTGCCAGCGAGAGTCGGGAAAAACTGTTTTTT. This sequence encodes CASESREKLFF. Variable domain in full (rest from reference TRBV7-9 and TRBJ1-4): DTGVSQNPRHKITKRGQNVTFRCDPISEHNRLYWYRQTLGQGPEFLTYFQNEAQLEKSRLLSDRFSAERPKGSFSTLEIQRTEQGDSAMYLCASESREKLFFGSGTQLSVL.

In its sample, this clonotype was seen a few times. The chain uses TRBV20-1 and TRBJ1-6; D unresolved. From germline, CDR1 is DFQATT and CDR2 SNEGSKA (reference sequence). V lost 0 bases to trimming and J lost 8 bases, with 14 bases between them. The CDR3 length is 15 residues. This chain's CDR3 is CSARDPAGMDSPLHF. The CDR3 nucleotides are TGCAGTGCTAGAGATCCCGCGGGGATGGATTCACCCCTCCACTTT.

J is TRBJ2-1 and V is TRBV19; 7 nucleotides line up with TRBD2. This CDR3 has 14 amino acids. Germline CDR1 and CDR2: LNHDA and SQIVND (reference sequence). The V segment lost 7 bases and the J segment 4 bases; nucleotides outside the gene matches: 7. For the CDR3, the DNA is TGTGCCAGTACTCAAAGGGGAGGGTACAATGAGCAGTTCTTC. It is translated as CASTQRGGYNEQFF.

This rearrangement joins TRBV12-3 or TRBV12-4 to TRBJ2-7; D is uncertain. The CDR3 consists of 13 residues. V was cut by 6 bases and J by 7 bases, with 16 bases left in between. The CDR3 sequence: CASRLTSIGEQYF. CDR3 DNA: TGTGCCAGCAGGTTAACCTCCATTGGGGAGCAGTACTTC.

J is TRBJ2-1 and V is TRBV7-9; D possibly corresponds to TRBD2 (6 bases). The CDR3 runs to 17 residues. V was trimmed by 1 base and J by 8 bases, leaving 21 bases between them. Germline CDR1 is SEHNR and CDR2 is FQNEAQ (reference sequence). The CDR3 reads CASSLDRYFGGWDEQFF. The CDR3 region has the DNA TGTGCCAGCAGCTTAGATCGGTATTTCGGGGGTTGGGATGAGCAGTTCTTC.

CDR3 DNA: TGCGCCAGCAGCGCGTCAGGAGTGAACACTGAAGCTTTCTTT. Translating gives CASSASGVNTEAFF. The chain recombines TRBV5-1 with TRBJ1-1, with unresolved D. V was shortened by 4 bases and J by 0 bases, with 10 bases between the two germline ends. The CDR3 loop spans 14 amino acids. Germline assignment: CDR1 SGHRS and CDR2 YFSETQ.

The gene calls are TRBV5-5 and TRBJ2-7; D gene ambiguous. CDR3 size: 13 residues. V lost 3 bases and J lost 2, with 9 bases in between. The V gene's germline CDR1 is SGHKS and CDR2 YYEKEE (reference sequence). As DNA, the CDR3 is TGTGCCAGCAGCTGGACCCTGCCCTACGAGCAGTACTTC. Protein product: CASSWTLPYEQYF.

V and J are TRBV20-1 and TRBJ2-1; TRBD2 aligns across 7 bases. Germline loops: CDR1 DFQATT, CDR2 SNEGSKA (reference sequence). J gave up 7 bases and V 5 bases, and 8 bases lay outside the gene matches. The CDR3 spans 13 residues. The CDR3 region is CSAGGRRWNEQFF. The CDR3 DNA follows: TGCAGTGCTGGCGGGAGAAGGTGGAATGAGCAGTTCTTC.